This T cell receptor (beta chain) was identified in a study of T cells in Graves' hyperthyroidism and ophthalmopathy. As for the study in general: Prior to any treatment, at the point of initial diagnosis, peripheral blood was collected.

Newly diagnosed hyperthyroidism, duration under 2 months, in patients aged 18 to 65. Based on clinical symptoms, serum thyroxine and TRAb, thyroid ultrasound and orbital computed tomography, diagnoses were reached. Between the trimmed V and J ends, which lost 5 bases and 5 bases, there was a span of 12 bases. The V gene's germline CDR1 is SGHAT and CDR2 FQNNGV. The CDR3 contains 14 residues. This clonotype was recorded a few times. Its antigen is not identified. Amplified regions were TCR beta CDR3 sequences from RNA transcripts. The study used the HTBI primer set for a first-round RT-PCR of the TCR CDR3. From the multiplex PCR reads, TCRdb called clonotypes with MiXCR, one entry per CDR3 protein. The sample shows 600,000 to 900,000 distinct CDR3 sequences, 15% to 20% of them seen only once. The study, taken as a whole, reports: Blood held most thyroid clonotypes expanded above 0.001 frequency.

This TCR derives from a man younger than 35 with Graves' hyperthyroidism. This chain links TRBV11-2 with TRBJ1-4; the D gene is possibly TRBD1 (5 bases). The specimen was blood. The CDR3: CASSLLWGNEKLFF. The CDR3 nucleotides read TGTGCCAGCAGCCTCCTATGGGGGAATGAAAAACTGTTTTTT.